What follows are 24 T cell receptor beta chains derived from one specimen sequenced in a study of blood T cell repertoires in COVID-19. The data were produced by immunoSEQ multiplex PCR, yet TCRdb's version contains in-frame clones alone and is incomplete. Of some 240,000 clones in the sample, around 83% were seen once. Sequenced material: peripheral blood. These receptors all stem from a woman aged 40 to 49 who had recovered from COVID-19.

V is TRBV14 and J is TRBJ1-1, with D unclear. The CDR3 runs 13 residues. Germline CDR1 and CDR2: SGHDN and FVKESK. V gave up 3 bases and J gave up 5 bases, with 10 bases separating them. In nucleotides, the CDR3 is TGTGCCAGCAGCCAGAATGAGGGAACTGAAGCTTTCTTT. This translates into CASSQNEGTEAFF.

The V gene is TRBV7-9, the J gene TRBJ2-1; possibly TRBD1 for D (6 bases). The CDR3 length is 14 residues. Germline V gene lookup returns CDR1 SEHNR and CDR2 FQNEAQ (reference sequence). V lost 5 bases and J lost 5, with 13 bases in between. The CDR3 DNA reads TGTGCCAGCAGCGCAGGACAGCCTAACAATGAGCAGTTCTTC. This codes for CASSAGQPNNEQFF.

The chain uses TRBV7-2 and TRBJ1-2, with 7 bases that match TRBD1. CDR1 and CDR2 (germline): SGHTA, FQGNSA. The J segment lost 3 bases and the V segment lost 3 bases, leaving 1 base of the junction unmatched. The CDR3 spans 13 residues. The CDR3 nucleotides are TGTGCCAGCAGCTTTGACAGGGACTATGGCTACACCTTC. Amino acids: CASSFDRDYGYTF.

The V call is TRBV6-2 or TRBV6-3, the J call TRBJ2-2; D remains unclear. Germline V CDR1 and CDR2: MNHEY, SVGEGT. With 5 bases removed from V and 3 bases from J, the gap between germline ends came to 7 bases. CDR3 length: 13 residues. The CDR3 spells CASSKTDTGELFF. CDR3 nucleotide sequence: TGTGCCAGCAGTAAAACAGACACCGGGGAGCTGTTTTTT.

The CDR3 reads CASSLWVAGFADTQYF. The CDR3, as DNA: TGTGCCAGCAGTTTATGGGTAGCGGGGTTTGCAGATACGCAGTATTTT. V is TRBV27 and J is TRBJ2-3, with 8 bases aligning to TRBD2. V shed 1 base and J 4 bases; nucleotides not matched to a gene: 7. CDR1 and CDR2 (germline): MNHEY, SMNVEV (reference sequence). The CDR3 loop spans 16 amino acids.

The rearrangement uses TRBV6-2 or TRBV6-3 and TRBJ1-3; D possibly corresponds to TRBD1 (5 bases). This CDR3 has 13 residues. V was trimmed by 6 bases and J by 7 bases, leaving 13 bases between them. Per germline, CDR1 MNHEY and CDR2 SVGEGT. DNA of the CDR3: TGTGCCAGCAGCGCCGACAGCGCCAACACCATATATTTT. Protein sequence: CASSADSANTIYF.

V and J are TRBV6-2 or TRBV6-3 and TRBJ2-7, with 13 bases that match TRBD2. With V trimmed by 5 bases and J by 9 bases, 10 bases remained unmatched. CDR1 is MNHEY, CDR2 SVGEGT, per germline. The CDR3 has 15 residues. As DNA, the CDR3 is TGTGCCAGCAGTCAAGCCGGACTAGCGGGGGAGGTGCAGTACTTC. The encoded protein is CASSQAGLAGEVQYF.

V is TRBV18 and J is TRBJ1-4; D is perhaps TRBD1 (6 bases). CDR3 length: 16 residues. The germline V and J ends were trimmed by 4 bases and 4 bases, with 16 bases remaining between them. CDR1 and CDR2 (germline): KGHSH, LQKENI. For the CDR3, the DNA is TGTGCCAGCTCACGCGGACAGCCCAGCCTTAATGAAAAACTGTTTTTT. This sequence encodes CASSRGQPSLNEKLFF.

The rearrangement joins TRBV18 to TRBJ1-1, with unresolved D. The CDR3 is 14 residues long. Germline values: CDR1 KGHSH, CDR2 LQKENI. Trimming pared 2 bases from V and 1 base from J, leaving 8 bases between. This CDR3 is CASSPNSKNTEAFF. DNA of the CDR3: TGTGCCAGCTCACCAAACTCAAAGAACACTGAAGCTTTCTTT.

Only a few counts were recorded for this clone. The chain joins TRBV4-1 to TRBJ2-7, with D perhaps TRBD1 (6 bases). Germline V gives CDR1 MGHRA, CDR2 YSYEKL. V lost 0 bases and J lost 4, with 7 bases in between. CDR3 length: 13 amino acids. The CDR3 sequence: CASSQEQGYEQYF. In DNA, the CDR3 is TGCGCCAGCAGCCAAGAGCAGGGGTACGAGCAGTACTTC.

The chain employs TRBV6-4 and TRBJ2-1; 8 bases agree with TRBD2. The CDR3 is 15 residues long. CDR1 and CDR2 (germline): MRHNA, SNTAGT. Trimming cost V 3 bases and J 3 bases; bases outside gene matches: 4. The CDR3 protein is CASSESGGLYNEQFF. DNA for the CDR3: TGTGCCAGCAGTGAGAGCGGGGGCCTCTACAATGAGCAGTTCTTC.

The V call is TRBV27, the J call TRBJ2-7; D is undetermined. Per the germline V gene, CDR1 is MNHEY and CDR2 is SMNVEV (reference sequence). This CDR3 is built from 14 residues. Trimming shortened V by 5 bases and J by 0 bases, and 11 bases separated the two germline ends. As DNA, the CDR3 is TGTGCCAGCAGTAGCCGAATGAGCTCCTACGAGCAGTACTTC. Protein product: CASSSRMSSYEQYF.

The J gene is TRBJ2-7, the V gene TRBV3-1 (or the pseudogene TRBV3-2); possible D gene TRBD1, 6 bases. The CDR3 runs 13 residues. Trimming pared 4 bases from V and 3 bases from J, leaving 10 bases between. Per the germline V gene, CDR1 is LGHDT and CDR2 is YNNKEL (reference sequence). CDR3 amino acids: CASSPLTGYEQYF. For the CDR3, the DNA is TGTGCCAGCAGCCCATTGACAGGCTACGAGCAGTACTTC.

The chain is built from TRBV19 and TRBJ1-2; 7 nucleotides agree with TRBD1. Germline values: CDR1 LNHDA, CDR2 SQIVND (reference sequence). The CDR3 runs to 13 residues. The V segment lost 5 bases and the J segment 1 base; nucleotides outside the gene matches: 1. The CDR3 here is CASSGTDNYGYTF. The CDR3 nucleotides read TGTGCCAGTAGTGGGACAGATAACTATGGCTACACCTTC.

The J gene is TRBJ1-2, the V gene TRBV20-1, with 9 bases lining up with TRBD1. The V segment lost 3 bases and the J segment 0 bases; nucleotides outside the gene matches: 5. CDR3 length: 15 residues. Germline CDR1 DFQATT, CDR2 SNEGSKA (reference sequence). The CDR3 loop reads CSASDGTGPNYGYTF. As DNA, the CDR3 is TGCAGTGCTAGTGACGGGACAGGGCCTAACTATGGCTACACCTTC.

The CDR3 DNA reads TGCGCCAGCAGCGAACGGACTGGGAATGAAAAACTGTTTTTT. This codes for CASSERTGNEKLFF. The chain joins TRBV5-1 to TRBJ1-4; no clear D. V was pared by 4 bases and J by 5 bases, with 12 bases between. The germline V gene encodes CDR1 SGHRS and CDR2 YFSETQ. This CDR3 spans 14 amino acids.

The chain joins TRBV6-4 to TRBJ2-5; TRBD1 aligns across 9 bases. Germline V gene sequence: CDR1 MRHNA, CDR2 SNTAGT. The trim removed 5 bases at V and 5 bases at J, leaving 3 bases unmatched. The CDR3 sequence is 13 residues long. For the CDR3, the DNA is TGTGCCAGCAGTCGAGGACAGGGGGAGACCCAGTACTTC. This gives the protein CASSRGQGETQYF.

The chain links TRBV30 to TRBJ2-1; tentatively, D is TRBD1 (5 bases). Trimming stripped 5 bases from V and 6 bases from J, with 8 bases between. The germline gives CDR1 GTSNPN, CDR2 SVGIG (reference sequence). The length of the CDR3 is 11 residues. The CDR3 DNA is TGTGCCTGGGGACAAATCAATGAGCAGTTCTTC. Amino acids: CAWGQINEQFF.

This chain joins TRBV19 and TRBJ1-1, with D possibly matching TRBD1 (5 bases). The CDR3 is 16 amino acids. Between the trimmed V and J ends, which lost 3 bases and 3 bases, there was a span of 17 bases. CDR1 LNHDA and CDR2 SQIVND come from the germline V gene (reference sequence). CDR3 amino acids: CASSISAQGSDTEAFF. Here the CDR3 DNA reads TGTGCCAGTAGTATCAGTGCCCAGGGCTCGGACACTGAAGCTTTCTTT. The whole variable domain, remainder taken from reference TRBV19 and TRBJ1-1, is DGGITQSPKYLFRKEGQNVTLSCEQNLNHDAMYWYRQDPGQGLRLIYYSQIVNDFQKGDIAEGYSVSREKKESFPLTVTSAQKNPTAFYLCASSISAQGSDTEAFFGQGTRLTVV.

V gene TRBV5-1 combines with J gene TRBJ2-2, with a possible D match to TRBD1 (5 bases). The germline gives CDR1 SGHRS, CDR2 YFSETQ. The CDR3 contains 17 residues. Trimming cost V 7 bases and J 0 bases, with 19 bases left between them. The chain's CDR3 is CASSPDKTVANTGELFF. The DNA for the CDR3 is TGCGCCAGCTCACCCGATAAGACAGTCGCGAACACCGGGGAGCTGTTTTTT.

CDR3 nucleotide sequence: TGTGCCAGCAGAAGCGCCCCCACCGGGGAGCTGTTTTTT. This sequence encodes CASRSAPTGELFF. V gene TRBV6-5 combines with J gene TRBJ2-2; D unclear. The V gene lost 6 bases and the J gene lost 4 bases, with 9 bases spanning the gap. The CDR3 covers 13 residues. Germline CDR1 and CDR2: MNHEY and SVGAGI.

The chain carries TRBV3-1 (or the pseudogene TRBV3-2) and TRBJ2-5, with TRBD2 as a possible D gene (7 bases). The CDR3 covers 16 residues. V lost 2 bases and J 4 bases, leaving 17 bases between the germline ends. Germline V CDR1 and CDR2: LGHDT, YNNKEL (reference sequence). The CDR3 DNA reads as TGTGCCAGCAGCCAACACGGGGGGCCCTCACGAGAGACCCAGTACTTC. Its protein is CASSQHGGPSRETQYF.

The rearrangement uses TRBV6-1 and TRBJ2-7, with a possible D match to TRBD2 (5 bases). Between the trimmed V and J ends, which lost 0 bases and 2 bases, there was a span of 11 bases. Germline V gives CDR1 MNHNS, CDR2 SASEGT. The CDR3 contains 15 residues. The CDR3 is CASSEAPRGTYEQYF. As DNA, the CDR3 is TGTGCCAGCAGTGAAGCCCCAAGAGGGACCTACGAGCAGTACTTC.

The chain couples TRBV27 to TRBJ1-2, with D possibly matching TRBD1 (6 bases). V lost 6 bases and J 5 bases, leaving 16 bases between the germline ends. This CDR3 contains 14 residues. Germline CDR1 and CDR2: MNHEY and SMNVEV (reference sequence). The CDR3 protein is CASSRGGGTYGYTF. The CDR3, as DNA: TGTGCCAGCAGCCGAGGGGGGGGCACTTATGGCTACACCTTC.